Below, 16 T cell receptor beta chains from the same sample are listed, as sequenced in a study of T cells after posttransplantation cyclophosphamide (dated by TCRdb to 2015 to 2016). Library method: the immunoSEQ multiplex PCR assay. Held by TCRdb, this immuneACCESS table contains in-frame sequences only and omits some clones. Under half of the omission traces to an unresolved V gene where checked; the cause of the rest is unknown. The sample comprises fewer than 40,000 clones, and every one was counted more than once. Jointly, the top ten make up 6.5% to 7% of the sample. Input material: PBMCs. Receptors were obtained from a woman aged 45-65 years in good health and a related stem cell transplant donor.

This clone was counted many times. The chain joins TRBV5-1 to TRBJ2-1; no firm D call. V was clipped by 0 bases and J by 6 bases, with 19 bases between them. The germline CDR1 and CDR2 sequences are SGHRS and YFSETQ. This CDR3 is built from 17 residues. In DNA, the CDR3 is TGCGCCAGCAGCTTGGCCCCATACTCCCCCGACATCAATGAGCAGTTCTTC. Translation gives CASSLAPYSPDINEQFF.

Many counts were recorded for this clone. The CDR3: CASVRGLANNEQFF. CDR3 DNA: TGTGCCAGTGTCAGAGGACTAGCGAACAATGAGCAGTTCTTC. The J gene is TRBJ2-1, the V gene TRBV6-6; 9 nucleotides agree with TRBD2. The germline CDR1 and CDR2 sequences are MNHNY and SVGAGI (reference sequence). V gave up 9 bases and J gave up 5 bases; unmatched junction bases: 8. The CDR3 sequence is 14 residues long.

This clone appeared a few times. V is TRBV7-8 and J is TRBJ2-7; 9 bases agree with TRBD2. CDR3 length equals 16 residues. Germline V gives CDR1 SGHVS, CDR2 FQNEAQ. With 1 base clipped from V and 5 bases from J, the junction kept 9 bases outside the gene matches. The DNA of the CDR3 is TGTGCCAGCAGCTTAGGGGATAGCGGGAGTCTGGACGAGCAGTACTTC. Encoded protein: CASSLGDSGSLDEQYF.

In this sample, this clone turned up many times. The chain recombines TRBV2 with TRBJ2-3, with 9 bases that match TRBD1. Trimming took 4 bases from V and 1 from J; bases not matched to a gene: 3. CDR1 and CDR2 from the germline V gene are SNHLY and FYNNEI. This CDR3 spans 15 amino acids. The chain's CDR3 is CASSGRTGGTDTQYF. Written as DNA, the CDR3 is TGTGCCAGCAGTGGACGGACAGGGGGCACAGATACGCAGTATTTT.

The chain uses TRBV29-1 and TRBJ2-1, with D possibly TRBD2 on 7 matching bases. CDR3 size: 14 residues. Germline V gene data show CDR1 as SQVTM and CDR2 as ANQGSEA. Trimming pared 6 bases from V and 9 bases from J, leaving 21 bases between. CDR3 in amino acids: CSVDQGGGAGEQFF. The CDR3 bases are TGCAGCGTCGACCAAGGAGGGGGGGCAGGTGAGCAGTTCTTC.

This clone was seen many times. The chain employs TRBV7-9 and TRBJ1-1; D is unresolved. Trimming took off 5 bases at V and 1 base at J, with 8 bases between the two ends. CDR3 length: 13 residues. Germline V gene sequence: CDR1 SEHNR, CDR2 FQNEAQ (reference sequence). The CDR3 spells CASSPRSNTEAFF. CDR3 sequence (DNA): TGTGCCAGCAGCCCCAGGTCGAACACTGAAGCTTTCTTT.

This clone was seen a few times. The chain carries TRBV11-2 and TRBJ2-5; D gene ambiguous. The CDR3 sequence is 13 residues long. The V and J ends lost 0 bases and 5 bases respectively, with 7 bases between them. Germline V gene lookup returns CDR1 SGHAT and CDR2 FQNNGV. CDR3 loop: CASSLEWQETQYF. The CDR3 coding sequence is TGTGCCAGCAGCTTAGAATGGCAGGAGACCCAGTACTTC. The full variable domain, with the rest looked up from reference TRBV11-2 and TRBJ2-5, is EAGVAQSPRYKIIEKRQSVAFWCNPISGHATLYWYQQILGQGPKLLIQFQNNGVVDDSQLPKDRFSAERLKGVDSTLKIQPAKLEDSAVYLCASSLEWQETQYFGPGTRLLVL.

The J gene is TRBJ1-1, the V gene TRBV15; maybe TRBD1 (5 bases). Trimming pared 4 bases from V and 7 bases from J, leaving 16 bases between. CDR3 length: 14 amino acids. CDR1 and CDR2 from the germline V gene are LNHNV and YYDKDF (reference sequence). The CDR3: CATSTDTYSNEAFF. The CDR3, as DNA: TGTGCCACCAGCACGGACACCTATAGCAATGAAGCTTTCTTT. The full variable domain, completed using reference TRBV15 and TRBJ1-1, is DAMVIQNPRYQVTQFGKPVTLSCSQTLNHNVMYWYQQKSSQAPKLLFHYYDKDFNNEADTPDNFQSRRPNTSFCFLDIRSPGLGDTAMYLCATSTDTYSNEAFFGQGTRLTVV.

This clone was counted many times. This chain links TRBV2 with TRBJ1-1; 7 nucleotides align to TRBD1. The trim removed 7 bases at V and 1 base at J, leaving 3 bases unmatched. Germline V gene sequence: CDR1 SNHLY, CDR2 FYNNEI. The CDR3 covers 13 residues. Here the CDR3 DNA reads TGTGCCAGCAAGGGGGCCGAGAACACTGAAGCTTTCTTT. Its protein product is CASKGAENTEAFF.

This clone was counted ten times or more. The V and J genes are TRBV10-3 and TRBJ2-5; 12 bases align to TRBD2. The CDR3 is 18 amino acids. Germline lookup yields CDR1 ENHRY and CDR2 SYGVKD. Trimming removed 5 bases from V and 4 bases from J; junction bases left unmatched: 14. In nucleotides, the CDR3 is TGTGCCATCAGTCAACCGGGACTAGCGGGCCGGGGGGGAGAGACCCAGTACTTC. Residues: CAISQPGLAGRGGETQYF.

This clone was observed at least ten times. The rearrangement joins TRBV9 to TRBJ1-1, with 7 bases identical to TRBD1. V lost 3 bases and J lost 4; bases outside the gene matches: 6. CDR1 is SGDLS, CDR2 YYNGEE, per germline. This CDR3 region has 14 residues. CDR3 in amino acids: CASSGPTGITEAFF. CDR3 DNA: TGTGCCAGCAGCGGGCCGACAGGGATCACTGAAGCTTTCTTT.

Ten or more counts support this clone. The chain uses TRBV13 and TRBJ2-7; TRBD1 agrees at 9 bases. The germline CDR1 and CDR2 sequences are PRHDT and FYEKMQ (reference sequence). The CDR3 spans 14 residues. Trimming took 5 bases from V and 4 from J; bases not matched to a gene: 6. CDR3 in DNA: TGTGCCAGCAGCAAGGGACAGGGAGGGTACGAGCAGTACTTC. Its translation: CASSKGQGGYEQYF.

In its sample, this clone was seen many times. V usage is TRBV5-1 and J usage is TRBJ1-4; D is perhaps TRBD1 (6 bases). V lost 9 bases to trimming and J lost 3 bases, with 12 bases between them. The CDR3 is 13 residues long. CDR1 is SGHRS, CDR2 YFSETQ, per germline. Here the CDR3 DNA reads TGCGCCATGTCGGACAGAGCTAATGAAAAACTGTTTTTT. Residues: CAMSDRANEKLFF. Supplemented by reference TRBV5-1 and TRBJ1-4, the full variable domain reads KAGVTQTPRYLIKTRGQQVTLSCSPISGHRSVSWYQQTPGQGLQFLFEYFSETQRNKGNFPGRFSGRQFSNSRSEMNVSTLELGDSALYLCAMSDRANEKLFFGSGTQLSVL.

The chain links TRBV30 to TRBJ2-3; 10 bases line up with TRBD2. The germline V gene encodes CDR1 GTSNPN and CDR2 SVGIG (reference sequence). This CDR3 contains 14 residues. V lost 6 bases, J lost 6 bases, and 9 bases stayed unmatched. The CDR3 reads CACVLAGAWDTQYF. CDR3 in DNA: TGTGCCTGCGTTCTAGCGGGAGCATGGGATACGCAGTATTTT.

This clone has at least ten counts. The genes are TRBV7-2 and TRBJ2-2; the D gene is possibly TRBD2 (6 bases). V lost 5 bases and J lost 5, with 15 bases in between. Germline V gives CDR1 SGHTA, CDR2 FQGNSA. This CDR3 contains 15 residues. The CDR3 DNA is TGTGCCAGCAGCCCCTCCCTCGGGGGAACCGGGGAGCTGTTTTTT. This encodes CASSPSLGGTGELFF.

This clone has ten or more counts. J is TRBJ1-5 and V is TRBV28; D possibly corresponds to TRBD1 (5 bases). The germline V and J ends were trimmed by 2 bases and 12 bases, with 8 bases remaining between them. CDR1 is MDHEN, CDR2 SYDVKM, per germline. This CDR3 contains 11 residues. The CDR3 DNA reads TGTGCCAGCAGTTTAGGGCAGGGCCAGCATTTT. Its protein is CASSLGQGQHF.